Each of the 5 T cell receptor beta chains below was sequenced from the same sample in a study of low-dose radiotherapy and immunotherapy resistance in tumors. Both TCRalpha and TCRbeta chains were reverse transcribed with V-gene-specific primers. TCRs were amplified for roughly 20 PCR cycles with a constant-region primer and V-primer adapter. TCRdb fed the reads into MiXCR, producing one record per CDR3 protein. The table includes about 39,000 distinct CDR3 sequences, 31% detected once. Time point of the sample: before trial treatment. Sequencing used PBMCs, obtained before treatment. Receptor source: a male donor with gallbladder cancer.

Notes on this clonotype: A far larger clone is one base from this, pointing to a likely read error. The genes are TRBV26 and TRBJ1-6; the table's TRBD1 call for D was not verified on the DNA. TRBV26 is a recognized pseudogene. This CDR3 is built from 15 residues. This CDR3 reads CASCSTGGHNSPLHF. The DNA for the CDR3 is TGTGCCAGCTGTTCGACAGGGGGCCATAATTCACCCCTCCACTTT.

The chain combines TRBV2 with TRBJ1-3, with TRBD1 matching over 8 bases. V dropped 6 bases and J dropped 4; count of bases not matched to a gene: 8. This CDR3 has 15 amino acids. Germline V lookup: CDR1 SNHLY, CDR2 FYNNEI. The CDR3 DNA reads TGTGCCAGCAGCGAGACAGGGGTCGGGGGAAACACCATATATTTT. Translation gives CASSETGVGGNTIYF.

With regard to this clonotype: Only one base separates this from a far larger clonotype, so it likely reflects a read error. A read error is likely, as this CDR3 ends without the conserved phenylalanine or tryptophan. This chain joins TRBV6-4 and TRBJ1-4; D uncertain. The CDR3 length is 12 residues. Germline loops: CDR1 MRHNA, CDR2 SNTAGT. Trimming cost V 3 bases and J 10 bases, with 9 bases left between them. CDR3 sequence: CASSELVGKLFC. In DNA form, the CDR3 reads TGTGCCAGCAGTGAACTGGTGGGAAAACTGTTTTGT.

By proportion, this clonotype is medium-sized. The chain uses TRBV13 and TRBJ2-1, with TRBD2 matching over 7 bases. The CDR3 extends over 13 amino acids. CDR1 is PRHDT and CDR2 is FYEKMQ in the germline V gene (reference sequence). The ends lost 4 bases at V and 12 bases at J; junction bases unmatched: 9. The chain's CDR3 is CASSYSGGGGQFF. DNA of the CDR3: TGTGCCAGCAGCTACAGCGGTGGCGGGGGGCAGTTCTTC.

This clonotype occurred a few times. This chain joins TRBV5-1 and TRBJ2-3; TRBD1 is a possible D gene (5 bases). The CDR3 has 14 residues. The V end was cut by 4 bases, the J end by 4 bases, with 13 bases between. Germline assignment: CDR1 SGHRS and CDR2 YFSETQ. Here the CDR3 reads CASSGAGNSDTQYF. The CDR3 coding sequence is TGCGCCAGCAGCGGGGCAGGGAACTCAGATACGCAGTATTTT.